The next 13 T cell receptor beta chains were all read from a single sample in a study of T cell responses to AZD1222 COVID-19 vaccine (dated by TCRdb to the early 2020s). According to the study, the label for this sample's time point signals: about 28 days (+/-7) after the second vaccine dose. The library was made by the immunoSEQ multiplex PCR assay. TCRdb retrieved this table from immuneACCESS and kept in-frame rearrangements only. Not all clones are present; in checked studies, unresolved V genes account for under half, and no reason is known for the remainder. Counted in this sample were about 89,000 clones; approximately 90% of them appeared once. The ten biggest clones cover more than 5% of the sample. Sequencing used peripheral blood, obtained 28 days after the second AZD1222 dose. These receptors were collected from an adult who received the AZD1222 COVID-19 vaccine.

The chain links TRBV6-1 to TRBJ1-2; 7 bases map to TRBD1. Per the germline V gene, CDR1 is MNHNS and CDR2 is SASEGT. Trimming took 0 bases from V and 7 from J; bases not matched to a gene: 5. This CDR3 region has 14 residues. CDR3 amino acids: CASSEADRVPGYTF. CDR3 coding DNA: TGTGCCAGCAGTGAAGCTGACAGGGTTCCTGGCTACACCTTC.

The chain links TRBV5-8 to TRBJ1-2, with D maybe TRBD1 (6 bases). V lost 1 base to trimming and J lost 5 bases, with 12 bases between them. CDR3 length: 14 amino acids. CDR1 SGHTS and CDR2 YDEGEE come from the germline V gene. This chain's CDR3 is CASSLLGHPYGYTF. Written as DNA, the CDR3 is TGTGCCAGCAGCTTGTTGGGACATCCGTATGGCTACACCTTC.

This clone occurred a few times. J is TRBJ2-1 and V is TRBV7-9, with D perhaps TRBD2 (5 bases). Germline CDR1 reads SEHNR; CDR2 reads FQNEAQ (reference sequence). With 6 bases removed from V and 0 bases from J, the gap between germline ends came to 12 bases. The CDR3 totals 15 residues. The chain's CDR3 is CASRAKGSSYNEQFF. The CDR3 DNA reads TGTGCCAGCAGGGCCAAAGGGAGCTCCTACAATGAGCAGTTCTTC. The full variable domain, in which reference TRBV7-9 and TRBJ2-1 provide the parts outside the CDR3, is DTGVSQNPRHKITKRGQNVTFRCDPISEHNRLYWYRQTLGQGPEFLTYFQNEAQLEKSRLLSDRFSAERPKGSFSTLEIQRTEQGDSAMYLCASRAKGSSYNEQFFGPGTRLTVL.

V gene TRBV7-8 combines with J gene TRBJ2-5, with D uncertain. V lost 5 bases and J lost 1, with 17 bases in between. Germline V lookup: CDR1 SGHVS, CDR2 FQNEAQ. This CDR3 region has 16 residues. The CDR3 spells CASSPRMQDVQETQYF. Here the CDR3 DNA reads TGTGCCAGCAGCCCCAGAATGCAGGACGTCCAAGAGACCCAGTACTTC.

This chain uses TRBV7-2 with TRBJ1-2, with unresolved D. V lost 2 bases, J lost 3 bases, and 25 bases lay in between. Germline V CDR1 and CDR2: SGHTA, FQGNSA. The length of the CDR3 is 19 residues. The CDR3 DNA sequence: TGTGCCAGCAGCTTACTAGCCTTTCTACCCTCGGCCGGAGACTATGGCTACACCTTC. This gives the protein CASSLLAFLPSAGDYGYTF.

This clone is a singleton in its sample. V gene TRBV19 combines with J gene TRBJ1-5; tentative D call: TRBD1 (6 bases). The CDR3 extends over 15 amino acids. Trimming shortened V by 1 base and J by 6 bases, and 13 bases separated the two germline ends. The germline CDR1 and CDR2 sequences are LNHDA and SQIVND (reference sequence). For the CDR3, the DNA is TGTGCCAGTAGTATAGCGGCAGGGGTCCGTCAGCCCCAGCATTTT. Translated, it gives CASSIAAGVRQPQHF.

The genes are TRBV3-1 (or the pseudogene TRBV3-2) and TRBJ1-2, with D tentatively TRBD1 (5 bases). Germline V gene sequence: CDR1 LGHDT, CDR2 YNNKEL (reference sequence). Trimming took off 0 bases at V and 0 bases at J, with 8 bases between the two ends. This CDR3 spans 15 amino acids. DNA of the CDR3: TGTGCCAGCAGCCAAGATACCAGGGCTAACTATGGCTACACCTTC. Amino acid sequence: CASSQDTRANYGYTF.

J is TRBJ1-2 and V is TRBV30; 10 bases fit TRBD1. Germline V gene lookup returns CDR1 GTSNPN and CDR2 SVGIG (reference sequence). The CDR3 runs 13 residues. V trimming: 3 bases; J trimming: 3 bases; junction bases outside the gene matches: 1. The CDR3 DNA is TGTGCCTGGAGCGGACAGGGGGACTATGGCTACACCTTC. It yields the protein CAWSGQGDYGYTF.

V is TRBV30 and J is TRBJ1-4, with D perhaps TRBD1 (6 bases). The germline CDR1 and CDR2 sequences are GTSNPN and SVGIG (reference sequence). V was shortened by 0 bases and J by 4 bases, with 12 bases between the two germline ends. This CDR3 region has 15 residues. DNA of the CDR3: TGTGCCTGGAGTGTTTTCGAGGGGGGTAATGAAAAACTGTTTTTT. It encodes CAWSVFEGGNEKLFF.

This sequence joins TRBV28 and TRBJ1-1; TRBD1 is a possible D gene (5 bases). This CDR3 has 15 residues. V shed 2 bases and J shed 5 bases, with 15 bases lying between them. The germline V gene encodes CDR1 MDHEN and CDR2 SYDVKM. CDR3 bases: TGTGCCAGCAGTTTAGGAGCGATCTGGGGGACTGAAGCTTTCTTT. It yields the protein CASSLGAIWGTEAFF.

The V call is TRBV5-1, the J call TRBJ2-7, with D perhaps TRBD1 (5 bases). V was clipped by 4 bases and J by 4 bases, with 6 bases between them. The V gene's germline CDR1 is SGHRS and CDR2 YFSETQ. The CDR3 runs 11 residues. The CDR3 nucleotides read TGCGCCAGCAGCCAGGGTTACGAGCAGTACTTC. Amino acid sequence: CASSQGYEQYF.

The chain couples TRBV29-1 to TRBJ1-1, with unresolved D. Trimming removed 4 bases at V and 0 bases at J, with 9 bases between. Per the germline V gene, CDR1 is SQVTM and CDR2 is ANQGSEA. The CDR3 is 13 residues long. The CDR3: CSVVSALNTEAFF. CDR3 sequence (DNA): TGCAGCGTTGTTTCAGCCTTGAACACTGAAGCTTTCTTT.

The gene calls are TRBV30 and TRBJ1-1; 9 positions match TRBD1. The V gene end was trimmed by 4 bases and the J gene end by 8 bases; junction bases not matched to a gene: 8. CDR3 length equals 13 residues. In germline, CDR1 is GTSNPN, CDR2 SVGIG (reference sequence). The CDR3 coding sequence is TGTGCCTGGACTACAGGGGGCCACCGAGAAGCTTTCTTT. Its protein product is CAWTTGGHREAFF.